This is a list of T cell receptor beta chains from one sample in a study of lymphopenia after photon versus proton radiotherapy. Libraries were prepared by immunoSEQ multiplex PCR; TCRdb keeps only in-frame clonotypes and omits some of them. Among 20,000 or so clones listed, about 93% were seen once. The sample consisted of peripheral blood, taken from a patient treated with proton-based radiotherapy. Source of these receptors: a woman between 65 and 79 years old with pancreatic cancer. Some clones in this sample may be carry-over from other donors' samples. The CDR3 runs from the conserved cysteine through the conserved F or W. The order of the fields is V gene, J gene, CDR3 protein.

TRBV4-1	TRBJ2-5	CASPWGRGRTQETQYF
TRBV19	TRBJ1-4	CASSMDTGVVGEKLFF
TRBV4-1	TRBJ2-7	CASSQDPRNPYEQYF
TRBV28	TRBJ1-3	CASSWGTGFGNTIYF
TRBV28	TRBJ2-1	CASSSPPQGHNEQFF
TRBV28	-	CASSSPDPGQGMYEQYF
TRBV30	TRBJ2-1	CAWSPGTGRPFF
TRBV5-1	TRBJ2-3	CASSLGNAGSTDTQYF
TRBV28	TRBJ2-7	CASHPLHRSYEQYF
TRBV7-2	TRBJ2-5	CASSLYESGGRETQYF
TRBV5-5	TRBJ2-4	CASSLDTRLAKNIQYF
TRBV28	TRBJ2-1	CASSSYGLAASSYNEQFF
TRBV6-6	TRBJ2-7	CASSPGGSLIYEQYF
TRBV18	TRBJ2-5	CASSPPFEAGGETQYF
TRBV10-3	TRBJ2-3	CAISEPNIKYF
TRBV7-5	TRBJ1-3	CARRPDITRASGNTIYF
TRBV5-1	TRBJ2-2	CASSTRLAGSTGELFF
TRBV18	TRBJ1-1	CASSPTGQSMNTEAFF
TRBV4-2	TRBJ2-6	CASSQEHYGSSGANVLTF
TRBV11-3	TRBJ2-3	CASSRLAGGWEDTQYF
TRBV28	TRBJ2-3	CASSSAGLDTQYF
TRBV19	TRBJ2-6	CASSIEDRGLAGANVLTF
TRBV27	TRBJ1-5	CASSGANQPQHF
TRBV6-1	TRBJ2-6	CASTPSSGANVLTF
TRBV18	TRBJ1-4	CASSIYRDPGANEKLFF
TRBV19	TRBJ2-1	CASSSAGGTSGNEQFF
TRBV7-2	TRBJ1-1	CASSLSGRGQGAGNTEAFF
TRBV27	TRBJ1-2	CASRTGGVNGYTF
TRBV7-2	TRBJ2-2	CASSPKREETTGELFF
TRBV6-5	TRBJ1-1	CASSYDRPVNTEAFF
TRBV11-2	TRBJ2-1	CASSLRTGSDNEQFF
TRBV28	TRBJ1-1	CASSRDSEAFF
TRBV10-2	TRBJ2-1	CASRSGTSYNEQFF
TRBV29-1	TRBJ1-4	CSVEGAGTGNEKLFF
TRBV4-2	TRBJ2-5	CASSLTGTSGMGETQYF
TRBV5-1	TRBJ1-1	CASSLGGTGVHSEAFF
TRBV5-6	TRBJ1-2	CASSYITGVANYGYTF
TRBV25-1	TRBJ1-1	CASSEQGAKGTEAFF
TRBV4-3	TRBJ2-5	CASSPGAGSGETQYF
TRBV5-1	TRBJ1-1	CASSTEQGWGTEAFF
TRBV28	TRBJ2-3	CASSFPLAGDPSTDTQYF
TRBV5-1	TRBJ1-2	CASSSDTGWDYGYTF